This TCR beta chain stems from a study of breast tumors, draining lymph nodes, adjacent tissues. Breast cancer patients provided tissue from their axillary draining lymph nodes. One entry per CDR3 protein, called by TCRdb with MiXCR from the multiplex PCR reads. Here the sample spans about 110,000 distinct CDR3 sequences, around 30% being singletons. Regarding the study as a whole: Tumors had less TCR diversity than lymph nodes, more than nontumor tissue. Compared with basal-like, luminal-like tumors shared significantly more repertoire with nontumor tissue. The lymph node origin of tumor T cells was framed as consistent with a hypothesis, not demonstrated. Most tumor T cells seemingly derive from lymph node, then expand in tumor.

V lost 1 base, J lost 7 bases, and 11 bases lay in between. The CDR3 consists of 14 residues. Germline V gene sequence: CDR1 DFQATT, CDR2 SNEGSKA (reference sequence). In its sample, this clonotype was seen many times. Its specificity is not known. The receptor was isolated from a female donor with breast cancer. Some clones in this sample may be carry-over from other donors' samples. Material: axillary lymph node tissue. The chain carries TRBV20-1 and TRBJ1-6; D remains ambiguous. The CDR3 loop reads CSARGMGQNSPLHF. The CDR3 coding sequence is TGCAGTGCTAGAGGGATGGGTCAGAATTCACCCCTCCACTTT.